The entry below gives a single T cell receptor beta chain sequence along with its context. Clones were read by immunoSEQ multiplex PCR, and TCRdb kept only the in-frame ones, dropping some. The sample consists of 120,000 or so clones, over 75% of them appearing once. This sample stems from a study of control samples from healthy donors and cancer patients. Germline trimming cut 10 bases from V and 2 bases from J; bases unmatched to any gene: 7. CDR3 length equals 14 residues. The germline CDR1 and CDR2 sequences are MGHDK and SYGVNS. The material sequenced was blood. The chain is built from TRBV25-1 and TRBJ2-7, with TRBD2 identical over 11 bases. This clonotype was sampled from a man between 18 and 35 years old in good health. CDR3 nucleotide sequence: TGTGCCACCGAAGTGACTAGCGGGACCTACGAGCAGTACGTC. Translating it yields CATEVTSGTYEQYV.